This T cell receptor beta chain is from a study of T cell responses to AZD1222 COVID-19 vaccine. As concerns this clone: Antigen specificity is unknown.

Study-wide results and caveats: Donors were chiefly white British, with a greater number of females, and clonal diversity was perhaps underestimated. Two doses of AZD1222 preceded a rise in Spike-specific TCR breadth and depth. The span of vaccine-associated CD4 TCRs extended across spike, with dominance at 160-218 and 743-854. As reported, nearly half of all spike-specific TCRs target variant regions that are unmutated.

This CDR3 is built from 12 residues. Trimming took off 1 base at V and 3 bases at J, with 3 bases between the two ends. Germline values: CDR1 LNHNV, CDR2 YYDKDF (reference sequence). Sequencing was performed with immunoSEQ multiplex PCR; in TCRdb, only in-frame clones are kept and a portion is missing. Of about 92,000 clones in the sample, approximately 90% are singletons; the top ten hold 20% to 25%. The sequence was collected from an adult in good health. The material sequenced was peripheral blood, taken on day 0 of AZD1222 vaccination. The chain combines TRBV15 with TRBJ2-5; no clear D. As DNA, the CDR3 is TGTGCCACCAGCAGAGTAAAAGAGACCCAGTACTTC. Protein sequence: CATSRVKETQYF. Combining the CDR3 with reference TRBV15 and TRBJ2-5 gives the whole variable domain DAMVIQNPRYQVTQFGKPVTLSCSQTLNHNVMYWYQQKSSQAPKLLFHYYDKDFNNEADTPDNFQSRRPNTSFCFLDIRSPGLGDTAMYLCATSRVKETQYFGPGTRLLVL.